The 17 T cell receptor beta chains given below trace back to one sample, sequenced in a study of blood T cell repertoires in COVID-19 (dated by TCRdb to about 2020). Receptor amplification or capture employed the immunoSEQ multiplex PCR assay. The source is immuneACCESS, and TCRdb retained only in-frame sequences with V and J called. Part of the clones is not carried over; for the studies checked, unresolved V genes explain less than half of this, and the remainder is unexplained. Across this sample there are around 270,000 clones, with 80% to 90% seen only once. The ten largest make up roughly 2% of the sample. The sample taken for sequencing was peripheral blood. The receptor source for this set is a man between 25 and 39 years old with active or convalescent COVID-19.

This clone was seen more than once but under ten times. The CDR3 protein is CASSVQISYEQYF. The CDR3 DNA follows: TGTGCCAGCAGTGTACAGATCTCCTACGAGCAGTACTTC. V usage is TRBV2 and J usage is TRBJ2-7; no firm D call. Deletions cut 4 bases from V and 0 bases from J, with 7 bases between. CDR3 length: 13 amino acids. CDR1 is SNHLY, CDR2 FYNNEI, per germline.

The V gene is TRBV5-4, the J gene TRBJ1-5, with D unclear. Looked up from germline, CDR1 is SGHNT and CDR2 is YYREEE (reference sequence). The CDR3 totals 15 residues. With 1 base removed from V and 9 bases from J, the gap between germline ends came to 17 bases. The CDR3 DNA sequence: TGTGCCAGCAGCTTGATGGGCACTCTTATAAGGCCCCAGCATTTT. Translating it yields CASSLMGTLIRPQHF.

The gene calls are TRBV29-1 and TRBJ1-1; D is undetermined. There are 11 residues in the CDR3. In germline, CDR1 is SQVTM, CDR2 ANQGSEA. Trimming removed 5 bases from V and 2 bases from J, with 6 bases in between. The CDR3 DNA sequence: TGCAGCGTTCGGGGAAACACTGAAGCTTTCTTT. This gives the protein CSVRGNTEAFF.

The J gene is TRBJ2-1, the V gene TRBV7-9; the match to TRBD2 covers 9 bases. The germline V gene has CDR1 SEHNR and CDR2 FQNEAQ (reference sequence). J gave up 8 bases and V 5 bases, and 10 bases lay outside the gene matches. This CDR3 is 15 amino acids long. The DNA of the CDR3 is TGTGCCAGCAGCCCCCGCGGGGGGGCCGGCGATGAGCAGTTCTTC. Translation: CASSPRGGAGDEQFF.

The CDR3: CASSLGDNTEAFF. The CDR3 DNA reads as TGTGCCAGCAGCCTAGGGGATAACACTGAAGCTTTCTTT. The chain carries TRBV5-4 and TRBJ1-1; D might be TRBD1 (5 bases). The length of the CDR3 is 13 residues. V lost 4 bases and J lost 2, with 9 bases in between. Germline V gene data show CDR1 as SGHNT and CDR2 as YYREEE (reference sequence).

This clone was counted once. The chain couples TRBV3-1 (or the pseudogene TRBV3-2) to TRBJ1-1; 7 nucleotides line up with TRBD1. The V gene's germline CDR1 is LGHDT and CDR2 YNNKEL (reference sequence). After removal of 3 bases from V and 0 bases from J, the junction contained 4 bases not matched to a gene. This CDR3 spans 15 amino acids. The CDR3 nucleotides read TGTGCCAGCAGCCAGGAAGGGGGCCTGAACACTGAAGCTTTCTTT. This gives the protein CASSQEGGLNTEAFF.

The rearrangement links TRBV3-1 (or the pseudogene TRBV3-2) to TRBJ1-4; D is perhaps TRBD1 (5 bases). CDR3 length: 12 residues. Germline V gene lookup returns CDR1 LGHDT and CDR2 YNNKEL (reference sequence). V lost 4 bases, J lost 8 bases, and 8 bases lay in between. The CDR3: CASSRGVEKLFF. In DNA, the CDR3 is TGTGCCAGCAGCCGGGGGGTCGAAAAACTGTTTTTT.

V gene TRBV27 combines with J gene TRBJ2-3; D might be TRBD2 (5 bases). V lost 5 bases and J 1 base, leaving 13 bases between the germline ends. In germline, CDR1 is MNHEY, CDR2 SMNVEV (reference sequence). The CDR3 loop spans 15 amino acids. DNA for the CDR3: TGTGCCAGCAGTGACCGGGATGGAGGCACAGATACGCAGTATTTT. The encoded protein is CASSDRDGGTDTQYF.

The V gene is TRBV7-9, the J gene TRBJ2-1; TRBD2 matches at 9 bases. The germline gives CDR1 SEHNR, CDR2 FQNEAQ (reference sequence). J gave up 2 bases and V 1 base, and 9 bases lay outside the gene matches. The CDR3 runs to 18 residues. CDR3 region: CASSLVASGARTYNEQFF. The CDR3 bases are TGTGCCAGCAGCTTAGTGGCTAGCGGGGCGAGGACCTACAATGAGCAGTTCTTC.

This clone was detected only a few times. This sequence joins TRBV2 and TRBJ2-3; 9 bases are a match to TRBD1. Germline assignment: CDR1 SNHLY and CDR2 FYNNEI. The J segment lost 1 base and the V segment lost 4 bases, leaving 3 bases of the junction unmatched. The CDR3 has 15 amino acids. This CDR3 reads CASSARTGGTDTQYF. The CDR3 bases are TGTGCCAGCAGTGCCCGGACAGGGGGCACAGATACGCAGTATTTT.

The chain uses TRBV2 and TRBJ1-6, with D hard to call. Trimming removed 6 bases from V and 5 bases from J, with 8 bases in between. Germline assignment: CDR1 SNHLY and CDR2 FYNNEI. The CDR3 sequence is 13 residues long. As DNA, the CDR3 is TGTGCCAGCAGGGGTCGGGATAATTCACCCCTCCACTTT. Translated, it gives CASRGRDNSPLHF. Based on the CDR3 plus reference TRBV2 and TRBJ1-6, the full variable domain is EPEVTQTPSHQVTQMGQEVILRCVPISNHLYFYWYRQILGQKVEFLVSFYNNEISEKSEIFDDQFSVERPDGSNFTLKIRSTKLEDSAMYFCASRGRDNSPLHFGNGTRLTVT.

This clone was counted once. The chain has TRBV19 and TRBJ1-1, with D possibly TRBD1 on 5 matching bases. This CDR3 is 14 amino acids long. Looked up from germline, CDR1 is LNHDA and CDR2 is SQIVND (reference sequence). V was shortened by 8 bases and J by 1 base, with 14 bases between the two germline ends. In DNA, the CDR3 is TGTGCCAGTTATTCGACAGTACAGAACACTGAAGCTTTCTTT. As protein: CASYSTVQNTEAFF.

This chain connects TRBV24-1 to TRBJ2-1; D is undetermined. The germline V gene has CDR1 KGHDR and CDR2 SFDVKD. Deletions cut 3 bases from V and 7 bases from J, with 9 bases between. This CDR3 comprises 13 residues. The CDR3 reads CATSDRVMNEQFF. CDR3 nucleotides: TGTGCCACCAGTGATCGGGTCATGAATGAGCAGTTCTTC.

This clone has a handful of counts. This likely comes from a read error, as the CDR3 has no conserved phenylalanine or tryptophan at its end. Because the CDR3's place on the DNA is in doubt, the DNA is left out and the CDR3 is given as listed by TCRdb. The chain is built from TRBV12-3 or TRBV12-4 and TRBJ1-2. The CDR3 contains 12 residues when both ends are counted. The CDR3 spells CASSLRGFGLSL.

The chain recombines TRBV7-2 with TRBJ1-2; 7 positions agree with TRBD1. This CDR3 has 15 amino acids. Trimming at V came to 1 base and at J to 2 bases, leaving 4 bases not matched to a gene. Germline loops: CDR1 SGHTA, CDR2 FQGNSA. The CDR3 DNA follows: TGTGCCAGCAGCTTAGGATACAGGGGAAACTATGGCTACACCTTC. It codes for CASSLGYRGNYGYTF. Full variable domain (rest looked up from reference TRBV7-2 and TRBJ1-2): GAGVSQSPSNKVTEKGKDVELRCDPISGHTALYWYRQSLGQGLEFLIYFQGNSAPDKSGLPSDRFSAERTGGSVSTLTIQRTQQEDSAVYLCASSLGYRGNYGYTFGSGTRLTVV.

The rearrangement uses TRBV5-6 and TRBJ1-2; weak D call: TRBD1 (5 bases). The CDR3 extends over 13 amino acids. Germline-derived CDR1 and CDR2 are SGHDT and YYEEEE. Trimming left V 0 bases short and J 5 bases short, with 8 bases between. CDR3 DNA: TGTGCCAGCAGCTTGGGGGGCCCATATGGCTACACCTTC. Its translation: CASSLGGPYGYTF.

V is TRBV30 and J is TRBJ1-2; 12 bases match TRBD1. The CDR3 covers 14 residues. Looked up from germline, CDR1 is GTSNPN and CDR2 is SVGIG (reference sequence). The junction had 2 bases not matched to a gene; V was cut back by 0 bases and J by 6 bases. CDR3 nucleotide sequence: TGTGCCTGGAGTGTAGGGACAGGGGGCGATGGCTACACCTTC. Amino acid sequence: CAWSVGTGGDGYTF.